Listed here are 18 T cell receptor beta chains from one sample, sequenced in a study of cytomegalovirus exposure and HLA in healthy donors. 60 Vbeta and 13 Jbeta primers were used in PCR. Libraries were prepared by immunoSEQ multiplex PCR; TCRdb keeps only in-frame clonotypes and omits some of them. This sample has about 160,000 clones, with around 76% found just once. The material sequenced was PBMCs. The receptors here all came from a man aged 35 to 55 in good health and CMV-seropositive.

The chain is built from TRBV18 and TRBJ1-5; D is possibly TRBD1 (5 bases). The CDR3 spans 18 residues. CDR1 KGHSH and CDR2 LQKENI come from the germline V gene. V lost 3 bases to trimming and J lost 0 bases, with 18 bases between them. The CDR3 DNA follows: TGTGCCAGCTCACCCCCGGGACGGGCGGGATATAGCAATCAGCCCCAGCATTTT. Translated: CASSPPGRAGYSNQPQHF.

CDR3 sequence reads: CASSHRGQSGNTIYF. The CDR3 DNA is TGTGCCAGCTCACACAGGGGGCAGTCTGGAAACACCATATATTTT. V usage is TRBV18 and J usage is TRBJ1-3; 9 nucleotides align to TRBD1. This CDR3 has 15 residues. With V trimmed by 4 bases and J by 1 base, 2 bases remained unmatched. Germline values: CDR1 KGHSH, CDR2 LQKENI.

This clone was detected only a few times. J is TRBJ1-5 and V is TRBV4-3; 7 bases are a match to TRBD1. V was clipped by 2 bases and J by 3 bases; unmatched bases: 4. This CDR3 has 15 amino acids. Germline values: CDR1 LGHNA, CDR2 YSLEER. Here the CDR3 reads CASSQSDRDNQPQHF. The CDR3 DNA follows: TGCGCCAGCAGCCAATCCGACAGGGACAATCAGCCCCAGCATTTT.

The chain recombines TRBV7-9 with TRBJ2-7; 7 nucleotides match TRBD1. The CDR3 consists of 14 residues. V was clipped by 5 bases and J by 3 bases; unmatched bases: 7. The germline V gene has CDR1 SEHNR and CDR2 FQNEAQ (reference sequence). CDR3 protein: CASSQRDSYYEQYF. The CDR3 nucleotides are TGTGCCAGCAGCCAACGGGACAGCTACTACGAGCAGTACTTC.

This clone has more than one count but fewer than ten. The chain joins TRBV10-3 to TRBJ2-2, with 13 bases aligning to TRBD2. CDR1 ENHRY and CDR2 SYGVKD come from the germline V gene. V was pared by 3 bases and J by 3 bases, with 4 bases of the junction left unmatched. The CDR3 is made up of 17 amino acids. Written as DNA, the CDR3 is TGTGCCATCAGTGAAAGACTAGCGGGGGGCTACACCGGGGAGCTGTTTTTT. Translated, it gives CAISERLAGGYTGELFF.

This clone appeared a few times. The rearrangement links TRBV6-1 to TRBJ1-5; D gene uncertain. The germline V gene encodes CDR1 MNHNS and CDR2 SASEGT. Between the trimmed V and J ends, which lost 2 bases and 3 bases, there was a span of 11 bases. CDR3 length: 15 amino acids. CDR3 DNA: TGTGCCAGCAGTGAAATCGGGAAACCCAATCAGCCCCAGCATTTT. Protein: CASSEIGKPNQPQHF.

The genes are TRBV7-6 and TRBJ1-2; possible D gene TRBD1, 5 bases. The germline V gene has CDR1 SGHVS and CDR2 FNYEAQ. This CDR3 has 14 residues. V was trimmed by 5 bases and J by 4 bases, leaving 14 bases between them. The DNA for the CDR3 is TGTGCCAGCAGCCCCGGAAGGGGTCCCTATGGCTACACCTTC. Its protein is CASSPGRGPYGYTF.

The rearrangement links TRBV5-4 to TRBJ1-1; 8 bases map to TRBD1. Germline CDR1 reads SGHNT; CDR2 reads YYREEE (reference sequence). The CDR3 extends over 14 amino acids. V lost 0 bases to trimming and J lost 4 bases; unmatched junction nucleotides: 2. CDR3: CASSLARGRTEAFF. In nucleotides, the CDR3 is TGTGCCAGCAGCTTGGCCAGGGGGCGCACTGAAGCTTTCTTT.

This clone has a handful of counts. The chain links TRBV7-3 to TRBJ2-2, with D tentatively TRBD1 (5 bases). V dropped 2 bases and J dropped 4 bases, with 5 bases sitting between them. The V gene's germline CDR1 is SGHTA and CDR2 FQGTGA. CDR3 length: 13 amino acids. The CDR3 reads CASSLQGTGELFF. CDR3 bases: TGTGCCAGCAGCTTACAGGGCACCGGGGAGCTGTTTTTT.

The CDR3 DNA reads as TGCGCCAGCAGCACCTCCGGGGGGCTGACTGGAAACACCATATATTTT. Its translation: CASSTSGGLTGNTIYF. This chain joins TRBV5-1 and TRBJ1-3, with D possibly being TRBD1 (6 bases). Germline V lookup: CDR1 SGHRS, CDR2 YFSETQ. This CDR3 has 16 amino acids. The V end was cut by 4 bases, the J end by 2 bases, with 16 bases between.

This clone appeared a few times. The chain combines TRBV12-5 with TRBJ1-3; no clear D. The CDR3 is 13 residues long. CDR1 is LGHNT, CDR2 FRNRAP, per germline. Trimming left V 7 bases short and J 6 bases short, with 13 bases between. CDR3 nucleotide sequence: TGTGCTAGTGCTCCCCGGAGGGCAAACACCATATATTTT. It is translated as CASAPRRANTIYF.

The J gene is TRBJ2-3, the V gene TRBV5-5; TRBD2 aligns across 7 bases. Germline-derived CDR1 and CDR2 are SGHKS and YYEKEE (reference sequence). V shed 5 bases, J shed 5 bases, and the junction held 5 bases outside the gene matches. This CDR3 is 13 amino acids long. Here the CDR3 DNA reads TGTGCCAGCAGTAAAAGCGGGGAAGATACGCAGTATTTT. It is translated as CASSKSGEDTQYF.

This chain links TRBV6-1 with TRBJ2-7, with D unclear. CDR3 length: 14 amino acids. V was trimmed by 1 base and J by 2 bases, leaving 9 bases between them. The germline V gene encodes CDR1 MNHNS and CDR2 SASEGT. The CDR3 DNA follows: TGTGCCAGCAGTGAAGGTGTCACTACCTACGAGCAGTACTTC. Its protein is CASSEGVTTYEQYF.

The rearrangement links TRBV2 to TRBJ2-5, with 8 nucleotides matching TRBD2. The CDR3 consists of 15 residues. Trimming took 0 bases from V and 5 from J; bases not matched to a gene: 5. Germline values: CDR1 SNHLY, CDR2 FYNNEI. The CDR3 spells CASSEAGLVWETQYF. DNA of the CDR3: TGTGCCAGCAGTGAAGCGGGACTAGTCTGGGAGACCCAGTACTTC.

The DNA for the CDR3 is TGTGCCAGCAGCGCAGACAGCGATCAGCCCCAGCATTTT. Its translation is CASSADSDQPQHF. The V gene is TRBV9, the J gene TRBJ1-5; possible D gene TRBD1, 5 bases. V gave up 3 bases and J gave up 5 bases, with 9 bases separating them. The CDR3 covers 13 residues. Germline assignment: CDR1 SGDLS and CDR2 YYNGEE.

This chain joins TRBV28 and TRBJ2-7; the match to TRBD2 covers 10 bases. The junction had 3 bases not matched to a gene; V was cut back by 10 bases and J by 0 bases. The germline gives CDR1 MDHEN, CDR2 SYDVKM. There are 13 residues in the CDR3. The DNA for the CDR3 is TGTGCCATAGCGGGGGGTAGCTCCTACGAGCAGTACTTC. It is translated as CAIAGGSSYEQYF.

Comments on this clone: The identical CDR3 is also encoded by other nucleotide sequences in the sample. The rearrangement joins TRBV7-8 to TRBJ1-2; 7 bases match TRBD1. J gave up 0 bases and V 2 bases, and 12 bases lay outside the gene matches. The CDR3 contains 18 residues. Germline V gene sequence: CDR1 SGHVS, CDR2 FQNEAQ. The CDR3 nucleotides read TGTGCCAGCAGCTTACCGACAGGGAGTGTGGGCTCTAACTATGGCTACACCTTC. Its protein is CASSLPTGSVGSNYGYTF.

The V call is TRBV10-3, the J call TRBJ2-7, with TRBD2 matching 7 bases. J lost 7 bases, V lost 6 bases, and 6 bases had no gene match. This CDR3 contains 12 residues. CDR1 is ENHRY and CDR2 is SYGVKD in the germline V gene. The CDR3 nucleotides are TGTGCCATCAGAAGCTTGGGAGGGGAGCAGTACTTC. Encoded protein: CAIRSLGGEQYF.